The 7 T cell receptor beta chains below all came from one sample that was sequenced in a study of blood T cells in healthy people across ages. The use of a sample-barcoded 5' primer and a J-beta primer mix characterized a second PCR of about 7 to 12 cycles. MiXCR, run by TCRdb on the 5' RACE reads, gives a single entry per CDR3 protein. This sample carries approximately 800,000 distinct CDR3 sequences, around 36% of them seen once, and the ten largest clones take 10% to 15%. The sequenced sample consisted of blood. The receptors originated from a young man in good health.

The V gene is TRBV5-1, the J gene TRBJ2-6; D is unclear. The CDR3 is made up of 15 amino acids. The V and J ends lost 2 bases and 1 base respectively, with 7 bases between them. Germline CDR1 SGHRS, CDR2 YFSETQ. This chain's CDR3 is CASSFFGSGANVLTF. The CDR3 DNA sequence: TGCGCCAGCAGCTTCTTCGGATCTGGGGCCAACGTCCTGACTTTC.

This chain uses TRBV2 with TRBJ1-2, with D perhaps matching TRBD1 (6 bases). With 2 bases removed from V and 12 bases from J, the gap between germline ends came to 13 bases. The CDR3 contains 12 residues. Germline lookup yields CDR1 SNHLY and CDR2 FYNNEI. CDR3 nucleotides: TGTGCCAGCAGTGAAAGGGGGACCCTTAACACCTTC. Amino acids: CASSERGTLNTF.

This clonotype occurred many times. The J gene is TRBJ1-1, the V gene TRBV12-3 or TRBV12-4; the D is unclear. The CDR3 length is 13 residues. V lost 6 bases to trimming and J lost 5 bases, with 13 bases between them. CDR3 loop: CASSLVRGTEAFF. CDR3 nucleotide sequence: TGTGCCAGCAGCCTGGTTCGAGGGACTGAAGCTTTCTTT.

The V gene is TRBV20-1, the J gene TRBJ2-3; no firm D call. The V end lost 5 bases, the J end lost 6 bases, and 9 bases lay between the germline ends. CDR3 length: 11 amino acids. The germline V gene has CDR1 DFQATT and CDR2 SNEGSKA (reference sequence). The CDR3 DNA reads as TGCAGTGCTGGCCCCCCGGATACGCAGTATTTT. Its translation: CSAGPPDTQYF.

This clonotype was counted only a few times. The J gene is TRBJ2-7, the V gene TRBV20-1; 9 bases fit TRBD1. CDR1 and CDR2 (germline): DFQATT, SNEGSKA (reference sequence). The trim removed 4 bases at V and 7 bases at J, leaving 8 bases unmatched. This CDR3 contains 13 residues. This chain's CDR3 is CSATGQGEREQYF. CDR3 DNA: TGCAGTGCTACGGGACAGGGTGAAAGGGAGCAGTACTTC.

This chain links TRBV4-3 with TRBJ2-7; D is uncertain. The length of the CDR3 is 13 residues. In germline, CDR1 is LGHNA, CDR2 YSLEER. With 4 bases removed from V and 7 bases from J, the gap between germline ends came to 14 bases. The CDR3 reads CASSPVQYSEQYF. The CDR3 nucleotides are TGCGCCAGCAGCCCAGTACAGTACAGTGAGCAGTACTTC.

The chain carries TRBV20-1 and TRBJ1-6; 7 bases fit TRBD1. This CDR3 is built from 14 residues. From germline, CDR1 is DFQATT and CDR2 SNEGSKA (reference sequence). Trimming at V came to 4 bases and at J to 3 bases, leaving 3 bases not matched to a gene. CDR3 sequence reads: CSATRQGYNSPLHF. The CDR3 coding sequence is TGCAGTGCTACAAGACAGGGCTATAATTCACCCCTCCACTTT.